Below, one T cell receptor (beta chain) is given with its context. Germline-derived CDR1 and CDR2 are MNHNY and SVGAGI (reference sequence). Trimming shortened V by 0 bases and J by 0 bases, and 10 bases separated the two germline ends. This CDR3 region has 16 residues. This record belongs to a study of technical replicates of blood from several donors. Only in-frame clones appear in the TCRdb table, and some are missing; sequencing was by immunoSEQ multiplex PCR. Of tens of thousands of clones in the sample, around nine tenths are singletons; the top ten hold over 4%. The V gene is TRBV6-6, the J gene TRBJ2-3, with a tentative D call TRBD2 (6 bases). The specimen sequenced was PBMCs. The TCR originated in a human donor in good health. Some clones in this sample may be carry-over from other donors' samples. The CDR3 region is CASSYSGGRSTDTQYF. CDR3 nucleotides: TGTGCCAGCAGTTACTCGGGGGGACGGAGCACAGATACGCAGTATTTT.